This T cell receptor (beta chain) was captured in a study of beta chain features in type 1 diabetes. Study-level points and caveats: In patients and controls equally, PCR might favor templates that are shorter. In all four CD4+ subsets, TCRB CDR3 length was significantly, moderately reduced in type 1 diabetes.

All of the isolated RNA was reverse transcribed, so expressed TCRB transcripts were sequenced. TCRdb keeps only in-frame clones here, not all; method: immunoSEQ multiplex PCR. The table has 360,000 or so clones, roughly 21% seen once. As concerns this clone: No antigen is known for it.

The authors took one heparinised blood draw, averaging about 120 mL, from each donor. Trimming removed 5 bases from V and 4 bases from J, with 11 bases in between. Germline-derived CDR1 and CDR2 are SGHTA and FQGNSA. This CDR3 has 13 residues. The source is a woman aged 18 to 35 in good health. Specimen: naive CD4+ T cells from blood. J is TRBJ1-2 and V is TRBV7-2; tentatively, D is TRBD1 (6 bases). The CDR3 loop is CASSHDRFYGYTF. CDR3 bases: TGTGCCAGCAGCCATGACAGGTTCTATGGCTACACCTTC.